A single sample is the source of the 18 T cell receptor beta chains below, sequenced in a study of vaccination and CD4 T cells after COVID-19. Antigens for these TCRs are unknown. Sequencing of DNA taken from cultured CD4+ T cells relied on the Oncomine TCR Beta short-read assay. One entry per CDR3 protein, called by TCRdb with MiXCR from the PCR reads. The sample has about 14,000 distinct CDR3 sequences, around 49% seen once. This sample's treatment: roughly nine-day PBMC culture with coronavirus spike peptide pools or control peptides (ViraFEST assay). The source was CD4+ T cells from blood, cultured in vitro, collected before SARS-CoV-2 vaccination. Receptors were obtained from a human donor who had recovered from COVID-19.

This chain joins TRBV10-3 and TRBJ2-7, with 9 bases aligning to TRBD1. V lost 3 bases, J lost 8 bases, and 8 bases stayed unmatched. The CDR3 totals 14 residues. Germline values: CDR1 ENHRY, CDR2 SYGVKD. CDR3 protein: CAISDPGQGQQQYF. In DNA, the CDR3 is TGTGCCATCAGTGACCCGGGACAGGGCCAGCAGCAGTACTTC.

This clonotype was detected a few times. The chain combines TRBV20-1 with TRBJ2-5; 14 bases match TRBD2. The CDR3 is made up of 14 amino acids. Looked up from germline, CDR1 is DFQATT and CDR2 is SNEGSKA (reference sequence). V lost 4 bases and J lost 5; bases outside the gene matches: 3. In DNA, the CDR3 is TGCAGTGCTACGGGACTAGCGGGAGTTGAGACCCAGTACTTC. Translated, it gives CSATGLAGVETQYF.

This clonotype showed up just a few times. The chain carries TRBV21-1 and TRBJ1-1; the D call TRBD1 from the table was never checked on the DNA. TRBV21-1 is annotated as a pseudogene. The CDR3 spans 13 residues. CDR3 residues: CASTIDRNTEAFF. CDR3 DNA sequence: TGTGCCAGCACAATTGACAGGAACACTGAAGCTTTCTTT.

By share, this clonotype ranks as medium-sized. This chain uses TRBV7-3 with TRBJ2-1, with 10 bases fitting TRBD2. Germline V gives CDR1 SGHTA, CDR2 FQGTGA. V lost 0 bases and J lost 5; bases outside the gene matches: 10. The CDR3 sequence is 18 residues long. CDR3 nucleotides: TGTGCCAGCAGCTTAACGGGGGGAGGGCTAGCGGGAGACAATGAGCAGTTCTTC. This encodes CASSLTGGGLAGDNEQFF.

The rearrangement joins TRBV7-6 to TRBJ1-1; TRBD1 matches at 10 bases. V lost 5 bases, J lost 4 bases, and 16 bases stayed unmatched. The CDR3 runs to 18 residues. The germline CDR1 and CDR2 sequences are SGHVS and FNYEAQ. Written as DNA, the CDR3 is TGTGCCAGCAGCCGAAATATGGTGGGACAGGGGACCCCCACTGAAGCTTTCTTT. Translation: CASSRNMVGQGTPTEAFF.

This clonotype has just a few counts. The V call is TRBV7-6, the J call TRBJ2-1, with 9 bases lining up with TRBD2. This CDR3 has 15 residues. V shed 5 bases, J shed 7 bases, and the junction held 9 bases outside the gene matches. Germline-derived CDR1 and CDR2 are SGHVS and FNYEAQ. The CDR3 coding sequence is TGTGCCAGCAGCACCAGCGGGAGGCCCAAAAATGAGCAGTTCTTC. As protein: CASSTSGRPKNEQFF.

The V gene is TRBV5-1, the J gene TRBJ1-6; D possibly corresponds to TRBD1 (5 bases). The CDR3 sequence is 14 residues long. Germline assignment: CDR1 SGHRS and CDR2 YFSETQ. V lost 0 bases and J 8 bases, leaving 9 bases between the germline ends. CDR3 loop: CASSLALGDSPLHF. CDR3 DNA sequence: TGCGCCAGCAGCTTGGCTTTGGGGGATTCACCCCTCCACTTT.

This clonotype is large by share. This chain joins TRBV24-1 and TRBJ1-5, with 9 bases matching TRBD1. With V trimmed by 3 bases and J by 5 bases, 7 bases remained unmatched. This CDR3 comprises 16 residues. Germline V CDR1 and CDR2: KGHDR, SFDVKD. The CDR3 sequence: CATSDPRQGDHQPQHF. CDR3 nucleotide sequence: TGTGCCACCAGTGATCCTAGACAGGGGGACCATCAGCCCCAGCATTTT.

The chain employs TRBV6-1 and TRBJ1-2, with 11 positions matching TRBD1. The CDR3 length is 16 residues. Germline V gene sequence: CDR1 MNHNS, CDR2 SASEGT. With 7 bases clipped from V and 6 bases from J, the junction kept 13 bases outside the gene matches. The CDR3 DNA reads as TGTGCCAGCACCTTCGCGTTGGGACAGGGGGTTAATGGCTACACCTTC. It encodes CASTFALGQGVNGYTF.

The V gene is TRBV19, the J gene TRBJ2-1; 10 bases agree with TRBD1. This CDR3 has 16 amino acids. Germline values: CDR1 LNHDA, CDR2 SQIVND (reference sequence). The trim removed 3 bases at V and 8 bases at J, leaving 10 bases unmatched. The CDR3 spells CASSILGQGLRDEQFF. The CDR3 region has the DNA TGTGCCAGTAGTATCTTGGGACAGGGGTTAAGGGATGAGCAGTTCTTC.

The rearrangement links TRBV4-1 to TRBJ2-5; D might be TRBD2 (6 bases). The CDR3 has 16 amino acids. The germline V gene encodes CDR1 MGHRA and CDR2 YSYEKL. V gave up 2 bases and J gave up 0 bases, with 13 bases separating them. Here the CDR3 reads CASSQPSETYQETQYF. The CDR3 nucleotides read TGCGCCAGCAGCCAACCTAGCGAGACGTACCAAGAGACCCAGTACTTC.

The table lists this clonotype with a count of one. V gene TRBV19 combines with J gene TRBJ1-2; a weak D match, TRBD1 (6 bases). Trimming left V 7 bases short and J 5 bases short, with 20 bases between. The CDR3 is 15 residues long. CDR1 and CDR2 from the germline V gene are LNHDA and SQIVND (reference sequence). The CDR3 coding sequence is TGTGCCAGTACCGATTTGACAGGCCTACTATATGGCTACACCTTC. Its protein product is CASTDLTGLLYGYTF.

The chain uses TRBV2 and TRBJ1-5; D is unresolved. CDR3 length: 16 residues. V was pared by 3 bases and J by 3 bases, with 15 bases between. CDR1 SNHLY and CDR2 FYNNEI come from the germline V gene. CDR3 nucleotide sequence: TGTGCCAGCAGTGAGTGGTTGGAGACGAACAATCAGCCCCAGCATTTT. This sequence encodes CASSEWLETNNQPQHF.

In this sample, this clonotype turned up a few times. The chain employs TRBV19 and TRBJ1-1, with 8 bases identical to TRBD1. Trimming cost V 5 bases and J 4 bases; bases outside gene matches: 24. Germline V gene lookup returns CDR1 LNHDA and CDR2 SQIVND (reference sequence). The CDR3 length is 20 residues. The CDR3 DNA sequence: TGTGCCAGTAGTCCCAGATTTAGCCCTCAAAGGACAGGGATAAGCACTGAAGCTTTCTTT. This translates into CASSPRFSPQRTGISTEAFF.

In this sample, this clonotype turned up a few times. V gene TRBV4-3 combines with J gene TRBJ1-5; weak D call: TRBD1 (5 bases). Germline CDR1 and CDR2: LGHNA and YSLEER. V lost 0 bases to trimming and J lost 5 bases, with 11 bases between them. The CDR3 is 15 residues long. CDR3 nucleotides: TGCGCCAGCAGCCAAGAGGCAGGGAGGGATCAGCCCCAGCATTTT. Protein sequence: CASSQEAGRDQPQHF.

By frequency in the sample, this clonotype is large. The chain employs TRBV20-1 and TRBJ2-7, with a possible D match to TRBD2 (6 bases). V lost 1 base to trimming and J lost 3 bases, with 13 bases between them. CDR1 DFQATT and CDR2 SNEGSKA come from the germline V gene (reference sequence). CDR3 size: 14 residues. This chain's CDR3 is CSARAWLANYEQYF. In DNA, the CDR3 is TGCAGTGCTAGAGCGTGGCTAGCGAACTACGAGCAGTACTTC.

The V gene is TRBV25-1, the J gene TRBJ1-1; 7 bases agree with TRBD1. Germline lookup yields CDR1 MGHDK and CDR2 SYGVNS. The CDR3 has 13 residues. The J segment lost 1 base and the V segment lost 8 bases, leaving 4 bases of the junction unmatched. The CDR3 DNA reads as TGTGCCAGCGGCAACAGGGGGAACACTGAAGCTTTCTTT. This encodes CASGNRGNTEAFF.

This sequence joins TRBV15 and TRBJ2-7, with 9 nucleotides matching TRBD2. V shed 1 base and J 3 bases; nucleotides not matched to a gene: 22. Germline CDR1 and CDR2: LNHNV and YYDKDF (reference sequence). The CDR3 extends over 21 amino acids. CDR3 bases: TGTGCCACCAGCAGAGTCCCTACTAGCGGGCCCTTCTCCCATAATGACTACGAGCAGTACTTC. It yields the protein CATSRVPTSGPFSHNDYEQYF.